The 7 T cell receptor beta chains below come from one sample, sequenced in a study of T-cell memory formation after mild COVID-19. TCRdb passed the 5' RACE reads through MiXCR, listing each CDR3 protein once. The repertoire holds 90,000 to 130,000 distinct CDR3 sequences, with roughly a sixth as singletons. The sequencing sample was made of PBMCs or a T cell subset sorted from them (not recorded which). Receptors originate from a man between 18 and 29 years old who had mild COVID-19 (a few samples of this study predate the infection). Cell type and time point are not known.

This clonotype appeared a few times. The chain couples TRBV9 to TRBJ2-6; tentatively, D is TRBD1 or TRBD2 (6 bases each). This CDR3 comprises 16 residues. With 2 bases removed from V and 1 base from J, the gap between germline ends came to 10 bases. The germline V gene has CDR1 SGDLS and CDR2 YYNGEE. The CDR3 sequence: CASSVGGRSGANVLTF. For the CDR3, the DNA is TGTGCCAGCAGCGTGGGGGGCAGATCTGGGGCCAACGTCCTGACTTTC.

This chain joins TRBV7-2 and TRBJ2-7; TRBD2 agrees at 8 bases. The CDR3 totals 15 residues. V lost 5 bases to trimming and J lost 2 bases; unmatched junction nucleotides: 8. From germline, CDR1 is SGHTA and CDR2 FQGNSA. CDR3 residues: CASSHGLANTYEQYF. The CDR3 DNA reads TGTGCCAGCAGCCACGGACTAGCCAATACCTACGAGCAGTACTTC.

This clonotype turned up a few times. V gene TRBV29-1 combines with J gene TRBJ2-7; a weak D match, TRBD2 (5 bases). Germline V CDR1 and CDR2: SQVTM, ANQGSEA. This CDR3 spans 12 amino acids. V was cut by 4 bases and J by 2 bases, with 9 bases left in between. The CDR3 spells CSVADYTYEQYF. DNA for the CDR3: TGCAGCGTTGCTGACTACACCTACGAGCAGTACTTC.

V usage is TRBV7-9 and J usage is TRBJ1-1; D not resolved. Germline CDR1 SEHNR, CDR2 FQNEAQ (reference sequence). There are 14 residues in the CDR3. V lost 1 base and J 7 bases, leaving 13 bases between the germline ends. The CDR3 sequence is CASSLEREVGEAFF. CDR3 bases: TGTGCCAGCAGCTTAGAGCGGGAGGTCGGTGAAGCTTTCTTT. Filled out from reference TRBV7-9 and TRBJ1-1, the complete variable domain reads DTGVSQNPRHKITKRGQNVTFRCDPISEHNRLYWYRQTLGQGPEFLTYFQNEAQLEKSRLLSDRFSAERPKGSFSTLEIQRTEQGDSAMYLCASSLEREVGEAFFGQGTRLTVV.

The V gene is TRBV10-3, the J gene TRBJ2-3, with TRBD2 matching 12 bases. The CDR3 covers 15 residues. V shed 3 bases and J 5 bases; nucleotides not matched to a gene: 3. In germline, CDR1 is ENHRY, CDR2 SYGVKD. This CDR3 reads CAISEQLAGGDTQYF. Written as DNA, the CDR3 is TGTGCCATCAGTGAACAACTAGCGGGGGGAGATACGCAGTATTTT.

The chain links TRBV4-3 to TRBJ2-7; D is ambiguous. The V end lost 1 base, the J end lost 2 bases, and 12 bases lay between the germline ends. Per germline, CDR1 LGHNA and CDR2 YSLEER. This CDR3 contains 15 residues. This chain's CDR3 is CASSQGFPYPYEQYF. The CDR3 DNA sequence: TGCGCCAGCAGCCAAGGGTTCCCGTACCCCTACGAGCAGTACTTC.

This clonotype was picked up a small number of times. The chain couples TRBV6-6 to TRBJ1-4; 8 bases align to TRBD1. CDR1 and CDR2 from the germline V gene are MNHNY and SVGAGI (reference sequence). The CDR3 sequence is 14 residues long. V shed 6 bases and J 7 bases; nucleotides not matched to a gene: 7. CDR3 loop: CASRQGGLSEKLFF. CDR3 DNA sequence: TGTGCCAGCAGACAGGGGGGACTCAGTGAAAAACTGTTTTTT.